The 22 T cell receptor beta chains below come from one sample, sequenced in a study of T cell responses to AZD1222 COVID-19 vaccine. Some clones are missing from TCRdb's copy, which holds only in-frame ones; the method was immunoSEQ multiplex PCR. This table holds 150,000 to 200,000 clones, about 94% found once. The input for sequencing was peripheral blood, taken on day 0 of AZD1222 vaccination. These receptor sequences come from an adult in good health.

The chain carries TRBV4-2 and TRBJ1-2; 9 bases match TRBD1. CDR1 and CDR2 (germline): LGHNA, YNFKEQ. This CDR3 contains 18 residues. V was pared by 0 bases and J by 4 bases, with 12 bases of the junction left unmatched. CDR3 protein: CASSQERAEGTGTYGYTF. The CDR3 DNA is TGTGCCAGCAGCCAAGAAAGGGCTGAGGGGACAGGGACCTATGGCTACACCTTC.

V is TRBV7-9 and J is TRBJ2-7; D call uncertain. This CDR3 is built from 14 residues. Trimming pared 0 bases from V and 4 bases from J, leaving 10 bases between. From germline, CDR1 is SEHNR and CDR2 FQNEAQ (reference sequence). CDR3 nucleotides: TGTGCCAGCAGCTTAGCGGGAAAGATGTACGAGCAGTACTTC. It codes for CASSLAGKMYEQYF.

The CDR3, as DNA: TGTGCCAGTAGTATGAGGGGGCTACAGGGGGGAGACACTGAAGCTTTCTTT. Amino acid sequence: CASSMRGLQGGDTEAFF. V and J are TRBV19 and TRBJ1-1, with TRBD1 matching 8 bases. Germline CDR1 is LNHDA and CDR2 is SQIVND (reference sequence). CDR3 size: 17 residues. V lost 3 bases to trimming and J lost 3 bases; unmatched junction nucleotides: 12.

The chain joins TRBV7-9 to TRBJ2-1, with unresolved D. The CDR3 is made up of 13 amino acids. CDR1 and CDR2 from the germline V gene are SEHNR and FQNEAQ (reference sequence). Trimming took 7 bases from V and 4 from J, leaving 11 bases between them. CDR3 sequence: CASTLSRYNEQFF. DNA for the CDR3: TGTGCCAGCACCCTCTCCAGGTACAATGAGCAGTTCTTC.

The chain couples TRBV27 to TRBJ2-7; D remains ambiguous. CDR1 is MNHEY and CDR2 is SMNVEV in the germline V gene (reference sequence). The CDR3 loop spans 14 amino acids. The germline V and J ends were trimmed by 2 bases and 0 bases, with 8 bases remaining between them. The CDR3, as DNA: TGTGCCAGCAGTTTAAGCAGGAGCTCCTACGAGCAGTACTTC. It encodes CASSLSRSSYEQYF.

The CDR3: CASSSYSGSRAGELFF. The CDR3 nucleotides are TGTGCCAGCAGCTCCTATAGCGGGAGTCGGGCCGGGGAGCTGTTTTTT. The chain has TRBV9 and TRBJ2-2, with 9 positions matching TRBD2. Germline lookup yields CDR1 SGDLS and CDR2 YYNGEE. This CDR3 is built from 16 residues. V lost 4 bases, J lost 6 bases, and 10 bases stayed unmatched.

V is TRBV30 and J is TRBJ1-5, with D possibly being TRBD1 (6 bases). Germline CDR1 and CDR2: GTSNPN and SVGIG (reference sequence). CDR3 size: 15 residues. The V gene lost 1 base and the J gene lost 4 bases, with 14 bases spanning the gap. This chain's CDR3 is CAWSGGGLTNQPQHF. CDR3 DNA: TGTGCCTGGAGTGGGGGGGGGCTGACGAATCAGCCCCAGCATTTT. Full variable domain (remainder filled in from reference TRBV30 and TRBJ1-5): SQTIHQWPATLVQPVGSPLSLECTVEGTSNPNLYWYRQAAGRGLQLLFYSVGIGQISSEVPQNLSASRPQDRQFILSSKKLLLSDSGFYLCAWSGGGLTNQPQHFGDGTRLSIL.

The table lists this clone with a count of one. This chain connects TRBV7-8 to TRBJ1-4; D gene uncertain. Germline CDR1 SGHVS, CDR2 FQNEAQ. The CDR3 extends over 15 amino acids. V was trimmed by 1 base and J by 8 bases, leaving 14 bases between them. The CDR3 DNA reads TGTGCCAGCAGCTTAGGAGCGGGAATCAGGGAAAAACTGTTTTTT. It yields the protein CASSLGAGIREKLFF.

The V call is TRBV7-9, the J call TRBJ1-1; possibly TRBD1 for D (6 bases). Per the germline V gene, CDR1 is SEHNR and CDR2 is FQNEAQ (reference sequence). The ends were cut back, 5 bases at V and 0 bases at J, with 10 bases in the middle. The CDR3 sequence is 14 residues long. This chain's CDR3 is CASSQTGMNTEAFF. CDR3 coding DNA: TGTGCCAGCAGCCAGACAGGTATGAACACTGAAGCTTTCTTT.

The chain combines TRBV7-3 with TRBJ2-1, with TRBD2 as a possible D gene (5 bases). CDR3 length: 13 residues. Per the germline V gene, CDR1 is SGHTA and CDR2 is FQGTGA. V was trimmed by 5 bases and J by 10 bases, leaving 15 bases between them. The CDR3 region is CASSRRTGGEQFF. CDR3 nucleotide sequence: TGTGCCAGCAGCCGCCGGACGGGCGGGGAGCAGTTCTTC.

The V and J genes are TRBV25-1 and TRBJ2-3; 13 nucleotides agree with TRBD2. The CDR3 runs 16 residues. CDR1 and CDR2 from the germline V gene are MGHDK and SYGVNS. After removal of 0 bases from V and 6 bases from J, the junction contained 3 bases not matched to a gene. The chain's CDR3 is CASSEYRLAGGDTQYF. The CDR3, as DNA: TGTGCCAGCAGTGAATATCGACTAGCGGGAGGTGATACGCAGTATTTT.

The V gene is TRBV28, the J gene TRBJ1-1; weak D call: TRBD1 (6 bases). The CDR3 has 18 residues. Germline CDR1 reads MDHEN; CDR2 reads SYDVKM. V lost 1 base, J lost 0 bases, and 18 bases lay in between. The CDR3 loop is CASSLSPGWRGMNTEAFF. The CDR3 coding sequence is TGTGCCAGCAGTTTATCACCAGGTTGGAGGGGGATGAACACTGAAGCTTTCTTT. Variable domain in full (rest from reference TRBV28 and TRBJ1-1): DVKVTQSSRYLVKRTGEKVFLECVQDMDHENMFWYRQDPGLGLRLIYFSYDVKMKEKGDIPEGYSVSREKKERFSLILESASTNQTSMYLCASSLSPGWRGMNTEAFFGQGTRLTVV.

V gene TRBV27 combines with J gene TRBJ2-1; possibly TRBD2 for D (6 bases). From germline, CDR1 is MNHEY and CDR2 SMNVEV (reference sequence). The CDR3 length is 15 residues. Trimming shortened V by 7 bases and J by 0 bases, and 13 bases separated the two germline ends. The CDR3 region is CASTPRGSSYNEQFF. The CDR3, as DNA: TGTGCCAGCACGCCACGGGGGAGCTCCTACAATGAGCAGTTCTTC.

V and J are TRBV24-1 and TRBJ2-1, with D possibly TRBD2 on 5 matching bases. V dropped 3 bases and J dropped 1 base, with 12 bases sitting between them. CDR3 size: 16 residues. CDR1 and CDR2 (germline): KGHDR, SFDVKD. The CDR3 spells CATSDRGTQSYNEQFF. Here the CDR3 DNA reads TGTGCCACCAGTGATCGGGGAACCCAATCCTACAATGAGCAGTTCTTC.

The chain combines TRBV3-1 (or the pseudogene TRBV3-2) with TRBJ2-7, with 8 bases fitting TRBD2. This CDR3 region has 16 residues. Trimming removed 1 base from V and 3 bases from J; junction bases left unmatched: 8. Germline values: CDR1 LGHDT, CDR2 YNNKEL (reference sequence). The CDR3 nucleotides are TGTGCCAGCAGCCAAGGGCGGGCTAGCGGGCTCTACGAGCAGTACTTC. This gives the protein CASSQGRASGLYEQYF.

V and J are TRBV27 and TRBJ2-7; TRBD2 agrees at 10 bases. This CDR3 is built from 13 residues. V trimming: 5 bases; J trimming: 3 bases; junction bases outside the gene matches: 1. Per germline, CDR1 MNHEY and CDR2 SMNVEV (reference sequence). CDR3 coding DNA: TGTGCCAGCAGTCGGACTAGCGGCTACGAGCAGTACTTC. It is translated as CASSRTSGYEQYF.

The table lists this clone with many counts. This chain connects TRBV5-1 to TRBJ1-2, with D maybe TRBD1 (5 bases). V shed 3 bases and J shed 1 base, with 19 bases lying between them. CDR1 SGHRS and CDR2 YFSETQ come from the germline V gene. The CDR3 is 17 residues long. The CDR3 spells CASSSSPDNSYNYGYTF. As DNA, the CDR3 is TGCGCCAGCAGCTCGTCACCGGACAACTCTTATAACTATGGCTACACCTTC.

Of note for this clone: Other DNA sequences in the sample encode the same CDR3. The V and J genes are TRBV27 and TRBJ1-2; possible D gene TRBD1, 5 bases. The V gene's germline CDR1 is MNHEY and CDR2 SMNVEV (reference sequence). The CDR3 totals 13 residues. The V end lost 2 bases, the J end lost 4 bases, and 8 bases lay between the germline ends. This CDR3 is CASSLQGSYGYTF. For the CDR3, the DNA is TGTGCCAGCAGTTTACAGGGTAGCTATGGCTACACCTTC.

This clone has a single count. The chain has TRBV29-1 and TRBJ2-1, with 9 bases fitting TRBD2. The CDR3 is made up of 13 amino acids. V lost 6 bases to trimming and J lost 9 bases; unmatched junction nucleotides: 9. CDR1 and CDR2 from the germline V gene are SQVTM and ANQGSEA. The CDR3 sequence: CSVGTSSQFEQFF. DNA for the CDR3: TGCAGCGTGGGGACTAGCTCGCAATTTGAGCAGTTCTTC.

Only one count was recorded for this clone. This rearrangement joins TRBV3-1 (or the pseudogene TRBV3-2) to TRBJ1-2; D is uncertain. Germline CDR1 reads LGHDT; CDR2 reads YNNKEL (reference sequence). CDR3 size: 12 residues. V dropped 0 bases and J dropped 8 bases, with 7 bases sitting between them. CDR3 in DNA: TGTGCCAGCAGCCAAGAGTTAAGGGGCTACACCTTC. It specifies CASSQELRGYTF.

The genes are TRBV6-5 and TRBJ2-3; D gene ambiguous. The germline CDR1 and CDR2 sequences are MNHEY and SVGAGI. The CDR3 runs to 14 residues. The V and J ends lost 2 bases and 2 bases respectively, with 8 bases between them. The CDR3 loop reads CASSYAAPTDTQYF. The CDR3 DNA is TGTGCCAGCAGTTACGCCGCTCCCACAGATACGCAGTATTTT.

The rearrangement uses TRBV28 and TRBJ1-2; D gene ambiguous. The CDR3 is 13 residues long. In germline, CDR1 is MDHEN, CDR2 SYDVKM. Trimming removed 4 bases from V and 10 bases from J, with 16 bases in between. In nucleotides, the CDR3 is TGTGCCAGCAGTTCGCCACTCATCTCGGACTACACCTTC. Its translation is CASSSPLISDYTF.